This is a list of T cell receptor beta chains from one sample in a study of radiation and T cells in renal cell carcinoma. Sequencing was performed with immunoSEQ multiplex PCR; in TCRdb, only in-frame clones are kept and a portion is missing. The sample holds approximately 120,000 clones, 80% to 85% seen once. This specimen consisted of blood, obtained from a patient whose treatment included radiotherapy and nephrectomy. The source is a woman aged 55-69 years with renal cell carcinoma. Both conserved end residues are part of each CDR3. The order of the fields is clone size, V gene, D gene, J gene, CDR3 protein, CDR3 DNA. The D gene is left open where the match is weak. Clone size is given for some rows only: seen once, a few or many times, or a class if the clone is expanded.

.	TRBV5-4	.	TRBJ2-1	CASSFRNEQFF	TGTGCCAGCAGCTTCCGCAATGAGCAGTTCTTC
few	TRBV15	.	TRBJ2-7	CATSRGRLLSYEQYF	TGTGCCACCAGCAGGGGACGACTGCTCTCCTACGAGCAGTACTTC
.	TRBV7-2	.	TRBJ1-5	CASSLAYSNQPQHF	TGTGCCAGCAGCCTAGCATATAGCAATCAGCCCCAGCATTTT
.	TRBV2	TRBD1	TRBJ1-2	CASSANVGTAYGYTF	TGTGCCAGCAGTGCCAACGTTGGGACAGCCTATGGCTACACCTTC
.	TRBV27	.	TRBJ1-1	CASRREASTEAFF	TGTGCCAGCAGGAGGGAGGCGAGCACTGAAGCTTTCTTT
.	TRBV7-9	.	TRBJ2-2	CASSPRSGYGGGELFF	TGTGCCAGCAGCCCTCGAAGCGGGTACGGGGGCGGGGAGCTGTTTTTT
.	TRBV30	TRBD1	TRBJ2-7	CAWGPGQGINEQYF	TGTGCCTGGGGTCCGGGACAGGGGATCAACGAGCAGTACTTC
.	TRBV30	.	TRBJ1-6	CAWSMTSRGSPLHF	TGTGCCTGGAGTATGACGTCTAGGGGTTCACCCCTCCACTTT
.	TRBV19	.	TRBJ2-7	CASTPRDGAGEQYF	TGTGCCAGTACTCCGCGGGACGGCGCGGGCGAGCAGTACTTC
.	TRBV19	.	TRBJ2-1	CAIGVGYNEQFF	TGTGCCATAGGGGTCGGGTACAATGAGCAGTTCTTC
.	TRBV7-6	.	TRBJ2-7	CASSLASGQSNEQYF	TGTGCCAGCAGCTTAGCGTCCGGACAGAGCAACGAGCAGTACTTC
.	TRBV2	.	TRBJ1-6	CASSRQNPNSPLHF	TGTGCCAGCAGCAGACAGAACCCAAATTCACCCCTCCACTTT
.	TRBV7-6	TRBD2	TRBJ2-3	CASSITGGSADTQYF	TGTGCCAGCAGCATAACGGGAGGGAGCGCAGATACGCAGTATTTT
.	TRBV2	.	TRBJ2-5	CASSERGTETQYF	TGTGCCAGCAGTGAAAGGGGAACAGAGACCCAGTACTTC
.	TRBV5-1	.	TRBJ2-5	CASSEGGETQYF	TGCGCCAGCAGCGAGGGTGGGGAGACCCAGTACTTC
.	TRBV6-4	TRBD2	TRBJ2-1	CASSDSVAGVGYNEQFF	TGTGCCAGCAGTGACTCTGTAGCGGGAGTCGGCTACAATGAGCAGTTCTTC
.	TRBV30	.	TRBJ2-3	CAWSVLGTDTQYF	TGTGCCTGGAGTGTACTGGGGACAGATACGCAGTATTTT
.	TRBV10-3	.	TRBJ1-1	CAISEGGIGAENTEAFF	TGTGCCATCAGTGAGGGGGGTATCGGCGCCGAGAACACTGAAGCTTTCTTT
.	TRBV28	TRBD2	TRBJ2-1	CASSTGLAGGPWNEQFF	TGTGCCAGCAGTACCGGACTAGCGGGGGGGCCCTGGAATGAGCAGTTCTTC
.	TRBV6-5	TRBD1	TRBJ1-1	CASSRDRVTEAFF	TGTGCCAGCAGCAGGGACAGGGTTACTGAAGCTTTCTTT
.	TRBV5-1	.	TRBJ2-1	CASSLSYGGMQFF	TGCGCCAGCAGCTTGAGTTACGGCGGGATGCAGTTCTTC
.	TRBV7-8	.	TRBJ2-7	CASSLGQGRFYEQYF	TGTGCCAGCAGCCTGGGACAAGGGCGCTTCTACGAGCAGTACTTC
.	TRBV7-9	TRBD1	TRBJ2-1	CASSSGQGFDYNEQFF	TGTGCCAGCAGCTCGGGACAGGGGTTTGACTACAATGAGCAGTTCTTC
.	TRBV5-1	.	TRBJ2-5	CASSLQYPGDQETQYF	TGCGCCAGCAGCTTGCAGTACCCGGGAGACCAAGAGACCCAGTACTTC
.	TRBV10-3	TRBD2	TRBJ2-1	CAISESGLAYEQFF	TGTGCCATCAGTGAGTCAGGACTAGCGTATGAGCAGTTCTTC